The 6 T cell receptor beta chains reported below all come from one sample, sequenced in a study of blood T cell repertoires in COVID-19. Sequenced by immunoSEQ multiplex PCR; TCRdb stores in-frame clones only, minus some. The sample carries some 100,000 clones, 75% to 95% recorded once. Sequencing used peripheral blood. Source of these receptors: a man between 50 and 59 years old with acute or convalescent COVID-19.

The genes are TRBV5-1 and TRBJ2-3; D is unresolved. Trimming removed 1 base at V and 2 bases at J, with 8 bases between. Germline CDR1 is SGHRS and CDR2 is YFSETQ. The length of the CDR3 is 14 residues. CDR3 amino acids: CASSLRRITDTQYF. CDR3 bases: TGCGCCAGCAGCTTGAGGCGGATCACAGATACGCAGTATTTT. Full variable domain (missing parts from reference TRBV5-1 and TRBJ2-3): KAGVTQTPRYLIKTRGQQVTLSCSPISGHRSVSWYQQTPGQGLQFLFEYFSETQRNKGNFPGRFSGRQFSNSRSEMNVSTLELGDSALYLCASSLRRITDTQYFGPGTRLTVL.

This chain connects TRBV5-1 to TRBJ2-1; D call uncertain. The CDR3 length is 15 residues. Germline CDR1 SGHRS, CDR2 YFSETQ. V lost 0 bases and J lost 0, with 7 bases in between. The CDR3 here is CASSLGGSSYNEQFF. CDR3 sequence (DNA): TGCGCCAGCAGCTTGGGCGGTAGCTCCTACAATGAGCAGTTCTTC.

This chain links TRBV6-5 with TRBJ2-5; 8 positions agree with TRBD1. The CDR3 totals 15 residues. CDR1 is MNHEY and CDR2 is SVGAGI in the germline V gene. V lost 6 bases, J lost 1 base, and 7 bases stayed unmatched. The DNA for the CDR3 is TGTGCCAGCAGGCCGGGACAGGTCTCCCAAGAGACCCAGTACTTC. This translates into CASRPGQVSQETQYF.

This chain joins TRBV11-2 and TRBJ2-6; tentative D call: TRBD2 (5 bases). The CDR3 sequence is 13 residues long. Trimming removed 6 bases from V and 3 bases from J, with 6 bases in between. Germline CDR1 and CDR2: SGHAT and FQNNGV. CDR3 protein: CASRRDGANVLTF. The CDR3 bases are TGTGCCAGCAGGAGGGATGGGGCCAACGTCCTGACTTTC.

This clone was seen more than once but under ten times. The chain employs TRBV3-1 (or the pseudogene TRBV3-2) and TRBJ2-5; TRBD2 is a possible D gene (6 bases). The CDR3 sequence is 14 residues long. Germline V gene sequence: CDR1 LGHDT, CDR2 YNNKEL (reference sequence). The V gene lost 1 base and the J gene lost 7 bases, with 13 bases spanning the gap. The CDR3 loop reads CASSQGRTTRTQYF. The DNA for the CDR3 is TGTGCCAGCAGCCAAGGGCGGACTACCCGGACCCAGTACTTC.

The rearrangement joins TRBV2 to TRBJ1-2; TRBD1 matches at 7 bases. Germline CDR1 SNHLY, CDR2 FYNNEI. Trimming removed 4 bases from V and 8 bases from J; junction bases left unmatched: 10. CDR3 length: 14 amino acids. This CDR3 reads CASSGTGGGNGYTF. The CDR3 nucleotides are TGTGCCAGCAGTGGGACAGGTGGAGGGAACGGCTACACCTTC. Full variable domain (missing parts from reference TRBV2 and TRBJ1-2): EPEVTQTPSHQVTQMGQEVILRCVPISNHLYFYWYRQILGQKVEFLVSFYNNEISEKSEIFDDQFSVERPDGSNFTLKIRSTKLEDSAMYFCASSGTGGGNGYTFGSGTRLTVV.